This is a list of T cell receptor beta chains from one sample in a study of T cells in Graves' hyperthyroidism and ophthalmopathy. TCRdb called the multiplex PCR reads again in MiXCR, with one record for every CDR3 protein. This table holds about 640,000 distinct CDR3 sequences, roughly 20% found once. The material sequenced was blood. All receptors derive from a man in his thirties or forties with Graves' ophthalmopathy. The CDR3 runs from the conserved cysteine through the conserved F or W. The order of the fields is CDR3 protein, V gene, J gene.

cdr3_aa: CASPSGLSTDTQYF; v_call: TRBV5-8; j_call: TRBJ2-3
cdr3_aa: CASSGTEAGELFF; v_call: TRBV5-1; j_call: TRBJ2-2
cdr3_aa: CSAPDRGDNQPQHF; v_call: TRBV20-1; j_call: TRBJ1-5
cdr3_aa: CASIPGGTGELFF; v_call: TRBV12-3/TRBV12-4; j_call: TRBJ2-2
cdr3_aa: CSAGGLNTGELFF; v_call: TRBV20-1; j_call: TRBJ2-2
cdr3_aa: CASSRRTSGRVNTGELFF; v_call: TRBV7-9; j_call: TRBJ2-2
cdr3_aa: CSVVGRANTGELFF; v_call: TRBV29-1; j_call: TRBJ2-2
cdr3_aa: CASREDTTDTLYF; v_call: TRBV28; j_call: TRBJ2-3
cdr3_aa: CSAEPSGRLSGELFF; v_call: TRBV20-1; j_call: TRBJ2-2
cdr3_aa: CASSPPTGLTDTQYF; v_call: TRBV18; j_call: TRBJ2-3
cdr3_aa: CASSFRGEGQNEQFF; v_call: TRBV12-3/TRBV12-4; j_call: TRBJ2-1
cdr3_aa: CSARVRGSVYEQYF; v_call: TRBV20-1; j_call: TRBJ2-7
cdr3_aa: CSARGGSAEDRATEAFF; v_call: TRBV29-1; j_call: TRBJ1-1
cdr3_aa: CASSQERLAGANEQYF; v_call: TRBV14; j_call: TRBJ2-7
cdr3_aa: CSAIQWDGTYEQYF; v_call: TRBV20-1; j_call: TRBJ2-7
cdr3_aa: CATSRDRDEKLFF; v_call: TRBV15; j_call: TRBJ1-4
cdr3_aa: CASSPNIGVGYTF; v_call: TRBV11-2; j_call: TRBJ1-2
cdr3_aa: CASSQNPGQSSYEQYF; v_call: TRBV4-1; j_call: TRBJ2-7
cdr3_aa: CASSQDPPGYEQYF; v_call: TRBV14; j_call: TRBJ2-7
cdr3_aa: CASSLQQGARGYGYTF; v_call: TRBV12-3/TRBV12-4; j_call: TRBJ1-2
cdr3_aa: CASSSTATGNYGYTF; v_call: TRBV11-1; j_call: TRBJ1-2
cdr3_aa: CASSLAGAGHEQYF; v_call: TRBV7-9; j_call: TRBJ2-7
cdr3_aa: CASSPADRVNTEAFF; v_call: TRBV18; j_call: TRBJ1-1
cdr3_aa: CASSSSGGLTEAFF; v_call: TRBV28; j_call: TRBJ1-1
cdr3_aa: CASCSSVGANVLTF; v_call: TRBV3-1; j_call: TRBJ2-6
cdr3_aa: CASSKRDRGNNEQFF; v_call: TRBV12-3/TRBV12-4; j_call: TRBJ2-1
cdr3_aa: CASSRRAQHEGTNEQFF; v_call: TRBV9; j_call: TRBJ2-1
cdr3_aa: CASSSTSTEETQYF; v_call: TRBV7-9; j_call: TRBJ2-5
cdr3_aa: CASSPGQSGETQYF; v_call: TRBV28; j_call: TRBJ2-5